This TCR beta chain was captured in a study of T cell repertoires in cytomegalovirus infection. Across the whole study: Signatures in public TCR beta sequences pointed to both CMV infection and matching HLA type. General study findings and limits: The ex vivo response showed dominance by HLA-C-restricted CMV-specific TCR beta clonotypes. Cumulative public TCR beta family frequency identified CMV carriers with the relevant HLA.

Concerning this clonotype: Its antigen is not known.

Via MiXCR, TCRdb re-called the reads, giving one row per CDR3 protein. The sample records more than 250,000 distinct CDR3 sequences, roughly 25% being singletons. This TCR derives from a human donor in good health (CMV status not recorded). Some clones in this sample may be carry-over from other donors' samples. The sample consisted of cultured PBMCs, taken from culture after CMV antigen stimulation.

The CDR3 spells CASSQTDGNEKLFF. The CDR3 coding sequence is TGCGCCAGCAGCCAGACCGACGGTAATGAAAAACTGTTTTTT. The chain joins TRBV4-1 to TRBJ1-4; no clear D gene. Germline values: CDR1 MGHRA, CDR2 YSYEKL. Trimming left V 3 bases short and J 4 bases short, with 9 bases between. There are 14 residues in the CDR3.